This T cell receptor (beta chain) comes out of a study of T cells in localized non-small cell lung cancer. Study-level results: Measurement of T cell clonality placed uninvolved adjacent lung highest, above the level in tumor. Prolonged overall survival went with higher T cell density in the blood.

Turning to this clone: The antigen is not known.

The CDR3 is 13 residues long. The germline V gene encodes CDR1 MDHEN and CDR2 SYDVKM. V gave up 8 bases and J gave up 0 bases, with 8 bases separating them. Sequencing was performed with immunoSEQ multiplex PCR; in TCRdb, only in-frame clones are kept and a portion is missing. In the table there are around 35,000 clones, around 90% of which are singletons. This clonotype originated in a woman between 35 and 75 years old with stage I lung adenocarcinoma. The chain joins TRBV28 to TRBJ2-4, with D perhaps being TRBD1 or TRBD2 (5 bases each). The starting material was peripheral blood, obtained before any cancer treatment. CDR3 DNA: TGTGCCAGCGGGGACCTAGCCAAAAACATTCAGTACTTC. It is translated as CASGDLAKNIQYF.